The sequence of this TCR beta chain was determined in a study of CD4 T cells in relation to SARS-CoV-2 and coronaviruses. Study-level information: After roughly eleven days of antigen culture, PBMC TCR beta CDR3s were sequenced. Study conclusions and caveats: In roughly 60% of donors, memory CD4+ clonotypes crossrecognized SARS-CoV-2 and at least one common cold coronavirus spike. Samples before the pandemic and after infection were not matched within any donor.

In its sample, this clone was seen a few times. Its antigen is not identified. This CDR3 is built from 18 residues. The ends were cut back, 2 bases at V and 6 bases at J, with 23 bases in the middle. CDR1 is MNHEY, CDR2 SVGEGT, per germline. Sequencing used immunoSEQ multiplex PCR; TCRdb keeps in-frame clones, though not all of them. The sample lists about 26,000 clones, around two thirds seen once, with roughly a fifth in the top ten. CD4+ T cells from unexposed donors were obtained before the COVID-19 pandemic (2011-2018). After roughly 9 days of culture, CD4+ T cells were isolated. The receptor was isolated from a human donor in good health. Sample: CD4+ T cells from PBMCs, cultured in vitro. This sequence joins TRBV6-2 or TRBV6-3 and TRBJ1-5, with D uncertain. The chain's CDR3 is CASSYPIYQTGVVQPQHF. The CDR3 coding sequence is TGTGCCAGCAGTTACCCGATTTACCAGACTGGGGTGGTTCAGCCCCAGCATTTT.